Shown below are 5 T cell receptor beta chains from a single sample sequenced in a study of T cells after yellow fever vaccination. One entry per CDR3 protein, called by TCRdb with MiXCR from the 5' RACE reads. This sample has hundreds of thousands of distinct CDR3 sequences, with roughly an eighth found just once. The specimen comprised PBMCs, sampled on the day of the yellow fever booster vaccination. These receptors were obtained from a man aged 25-45 years who received the YFV17D yellow fever vaccine.

This clonotype appeared a few times. In DNA form, the CDR3 reads TGTGCCAGCAGCCCCGGGACAGGGCAGAACTATGGCTACACCTTC. It codes for CASSPGTGQNYGYTF. V and J are TRBV7-2 and TRBJ1-2; 9 bases match TRBD1. V shed 5 bases, J shed 2 bases, and the junction held 6 bases outside the gene matches. The germline V gene has CDR1 SGHTA and CDR2 FQGNSA. CDR3 size: 15 residues.

This clonotype was seen more than once but under ten times. The chain couples TRBV9 to TRBJ2-1; 7 nucleotides agree with TRBD2. Germline CDR1 and CDR2: SGDLS and YYNGEE. The CDR3 covers 14 residues. The junction had 1 base not matched to a gene; V was cut back by 2 bases and J by 2 bases. The CDR3 DNA sequence: TGTGCCAGCAGCGTCGCGGGAGCCTACAATGAGCAGTTCTTC. It yields the protein CASSVAGAYNEQFF.

This clonotype has more than one count but fewer than ten. The rearrangement joins TRBV7-6 to TRBJ1-2; D gene ambiguous. CDR1 is SGHVS and CDR2 is FNYEAQ in the germline V gene. Trimming pared 0 bases from V and 0 bases from J, leaving 8 bases between. The CDR3 contains 15 residues. Here the CDR3 reads CASSLAGTANYGYTF. The CDR3 DNA reads TGTGCCAGCAGCTTAGCGGGCACAGCTAACTATGGCTACACCTTC.

This clonotype has only a few counts. The genes are TRBV9 and TRBJ2-3; TRBD2 matches at 7 bases. The CDR3 runs to 14 residues. Unmatched junction bases numbered 11, after V lost 5 bases and J lost 8 bases. CDR1 SGDLS and CDR2 YYNGEE come from the germline V gene. The CDR3 DNA reads as TGTGCCAGCAGTTATGTAGCTAGCGGCCCTACGCAGTATTTT. Amino acids: CASSYVASGPTQYF.

This clonotype was observed a few times. V usage is TRBV7-8 and J usage is TRBJ1-6, with TRBD1 as a possible D gene (5 bases). V was clipped by 5 bases and J by 10 bases, with 15 bases between them. This CDR3 is built from 14 residues. The germline V gene has CDR1 SGHVS and CDR2 FQNEAQ. Written as DNA, the CDR3 is TGTGCCAGCAGCCAAGGGCAGGGCTTATCACCCCTCCACTTT. Its protein is CASSQGQGLSPLHF.